The rows below give T cell receptor beta chains drawn from one sample of a study of regulatory T cells in long-lasting Graves disease. Via MiXCR, TCRdb re-called the multiplex PCR reads, giving one row per CDR3 protein. The table includes approximately 540,000 distinct CDR3 sequences, around 12% detected once. These same data were also listed under a study on T cells in Graves' hyperthyroidism and ophthalmopathy.

The specimen was peripheral blood mononuclear cells (PBMCs), collected at new diagnosis, from a patient treated with antithyroid drugs. Every receptor here comes from a woman in her thirties with Graves disease. The CDR3 runs from the conserved cysteine through the conserved F or W. Fields, in order: clone size, D gene, V gene, J gene, CDR3 DNA, CDR3 protein. A D gene is named only where the DNA matches it firmly. Size is omitted from some rows. Given values are once, few, many or a class for expanded clones.

NA	TRBD2	TRBV9	TRBJ2-7	TGTGCCAGCAGCGATGGGGCTAGCGGAACTTACGAGCAGTACTTC	CASSDGASGTYEQYF
many	NA	TRBV11-1	TRBJ1-1	TGTGCCAGCAGCTTAGCGCTAATGGATACAGCTTTCTTT	CASSLALMDTAFF
many	TRBD2	TRBV6-2/TRBV6-3	TRBJ2-3	TGTGCCAGTTATCGGACTAGCGGGAGAAGAGCAGATACGCAGTATTTT	CASYRTSGRRADTQYF
many	NA	TRBV2	TRBJ2-7	TGTGCCAGCAGTATCCGGGGACTGTGGTACGAGCAGTACTTC	CASSIRGLWYEQYF
few	NA	TRBV7-3	TRBJ2-2	TGTGCCAGCAGCTTCTGGGGGCTGAGCGGGGAGCTGTTTTTT	CASSFWGLSGELFF
many	NA	TRBV28	TRBJ2-5	TGTGCCAGCAGTTTAGATCTAAGGGGGACAAGACAAGAGACCCAGTACTTC	CASSLDLRGTRQETQYF
NA	NA	TRBV6-2/TRBV6-3	TRBJ2-1	TGTGCCAGCAGCCTAAGCGAGGTGCAGTTCTTC	CASSLSEVQFF
NA	NA	TRBV7-2	TRBJ2-2	TGTGCCAGCAGGTCACAGGGGGGGGACACCGGGGAGCTGTTTTTT	CASRSQGGDTGELFF
many	NA	TRBV2	TRBJ1-2	TGTGCCAGCTTATATCAGGGGGGCTACACCTTC	CASLYQGGYTF
NA	NA	TRBV4-1	TRBJ2-7	TGCGCCAGCAGCCAAGTTGGTCGCAGCTACGAGCAGTACTTC	CASSQVGRSYEQYF
many	NA	TRBV6-1	TRBJ1-1	TGTGCCAGCAGCGGGACGGAGAACACTGAAGCTTTCTTT	CASSGTENTEAFF
many	NA	TRBV2	TRBJ2-6	TGTGCCAGCACCCGGCGTCAGGGACCTACCTCTGGGGCCAACGTCCTGACTTTC	CASTRRQGPTSGANVLTF
many	TRBD1	TRBV29-1	TRBJ2-3	TGCAGCGTGCTTTGGACAGGCCCCTCGGATACGCAGTATTTT	CSVLWTGPSDTQYF
few	TRBD1	TRBV4-1	TRBJ1-2	TGCGCCAGCAGCCAAATAGGGACAGGGTACTATGGCTACACCTTC	CASSQIGTGYYGYTF
many	TRBD2	TRBV11-2	TRBJ2-1	TGTGCCAGCAGCTCCGGGACTAAAAGCATTGAGCAGTTCTTC	CASSSGTKSIEQFF
many	TRBD2	TRBV7-2	TRBJ2-3	TGTGCCAGCAGCTTCCGACTAGCGGGAGGGGGAAGCACAGATACGCAGTATTTT	CASSFRLAGGGSTDTQYF
few	NA	TRBV28	TRBJ2-7	TGTGCCAGCAGATTTCCGGGCCCTCGGGACGAGCAGTACTTC	CASRFPGPRDEQYF
many	TRBD2	TRBV14	TRBJ2-1	TGTGCCAGCAGCAAGGTAGTAGCGGGAGTGCGGAATGAGCAGTTCTTC	CASSKVVAGVRNEQFF
many	TRBD2	TRBV12-3/TRBV12-4	TRBJ2-1	TGTGCCAGCAGACCTCATAGCGGGACCTACAATGAGCAGTTCTTC	CASRPHSGTYNEQFF
many	TRBD2	TRBV18	TRBJ2-1	TGTGCCAGCAGCCCGGGGACTAGCGGGGGGTACAATGAGCAGTTCTTC	CASSPGTSGGYNEQFF
many	TRBD2	TRBV19	TRBJ2-1	TGTGCCAGTAGTTTAATAGCGGGAGGTAACCATGAGCAGTTCTTC	CASSLIAGGNHEQFF
many	TRBD2	TRBV12-3/TRBV12-4	TRBJ2-3	TGTGCCACCATGGGGGGGGATACGCAGTATTTT	CATMGGDTQYF
NA	NA	TRBV6-2/TRBV6-3	TRBJ1-1	TGTGCCAGCACCCGGACATCCTGGGAAGCAGCTTTCTTT	CASTRTSWEAAFF
few	TRBD2	TRBV3-1	TRBJ2-3	TGTGCCAGCAGCCAAGGAGGCGGGAGTGGAGATACGCAGTATTTT	CASSQGGGSGDTQYF
NA	TRBD1	TRBV6-5	TRBJ1-1	TGTGCCAGCAGCTACGAAGACCTGACAGGGGGCATCACTGCTGAAGCTTTCTTT	CASSYEDLTGGITAEAFF
few	NA	TRBV18	TRBJ2-2	TGTGCCAGCTCACCGACTAGAGGGGAGGCCGGGGAGCTGTTTTTT	CASSPTRGEAGELFF
many	NA	TRBV27	TRBJ1-2	TGTGCCAGCAGCGCCGGGACACTCCATGGCTACACCTTC	CASSAGTLHGYTF
many	TRBD1	TRBV29-1	TRBJ2-3	TGCAGCGTGGACAGGAAAGGGTGGGGCACAGATACGCAGTATTTT	CSVDRKGWGTDTQYF
many	NA	TRBV27	TRBJ1-1	TGTGCCAGCAGTCTACGGGGTGGGGGGACGAACACTGAAGCTTTCTTT	CASSLRGGGTNTEAFF
many	TRBD2	TRBV7-2	TRBJ2-7	TGTGCCAGCAGCTCGGGACTAGCGGGAGGGACTCCCGAGCAGTACTTC	CASSSGLAGGTPEQYF
many	NA	TRBV19	TRBJ1-5	TGTGCCAGTAATGACAGGACTTTTAAGGGCAATCAGCCCCAGCATTTT	CASNDRTFKGNQPQHF
NA	NA	TRBV6-5	TRBJ1-1	TGTGCCAGCAGTTACGTCCGAATGGGGAGCCGGATTGCTTCCTTT	CASSYVRMGSRIASF
many	NA	TRBV12-3/TRBV12-4	TRBJ1-1	TGTGCCAGCAGTTTATGGGGGGGCGCGGGCACTGAAGCTTTCTTT	CASSLWGGAGTEAFF
many	TRBD1	TRBV10-3	TRBJ1-1	TGTGCCATCCGGGGGCAGGGGGCGAGGATGAACACTGAAGCTTTCTTT	CAIRGQGARMNTEAFF
few	NA	TRBV13	TRBJ1-1	TGTGCCAGCAGCTTATATTGGAGGTCGGTCACTGAAGCTTTCTTT	CASSLYWRSVTEAFF
many	TRBD1	TRBV2	TRBJ2-7	TGTGCCAGCAGTGAATTGGCGGACAGGACCTACGAGCAGTACTTC	CASSELADRTYEQYF
medium-sized	NA	TRBV18	TRBJ2-1	TGTGCCAGCTCCCCACCTTCAACCTACAATGAGCAGTTCTTC	CASSPPSTYNEQFF
many	TRBD1	TRBV18	TRBJ1-5	TGTGCCAGCTCACCACCCGGACAGGGTAATCAGCCCCAGCATTTT	CASSPPGQGNQPQHF
many	NA	TRBV6-4	TRBJ2-7	TGTGCCAGCAGTTACTTCGGAGGGCCGTACGAGCAGTACTTC	CASSYFGGPYEQYF
few	TRBD1	TRBV6-5	TRBJ2-7	TGTGCCAGCAGTACGGACAGGGGGCGCGGCTACGAGCAGTACTTC	CASSTDRGRGYEQYF
few	TRBD2	TRBV27	TRBJ2-7	TGTGCCAGCAGTTTCTCGCCTAGCGGTAACTCCTACGAGCAGTACTTC	CASSFSPSGNSYEQYF
many	NA	TRBV19	TRBJ1-2	TGTGCCAGTAGTACGGGGACGTTCTATGGCTACACCTTC	CASSTGTFYGYTF
many	NA	TRBV28	TRBJ2-1	TGTGCCAGCAGTTTCCGGAGGGTCGTCTACAATGAGCAGTTCTTC	CASSFRRVVYNEQFF